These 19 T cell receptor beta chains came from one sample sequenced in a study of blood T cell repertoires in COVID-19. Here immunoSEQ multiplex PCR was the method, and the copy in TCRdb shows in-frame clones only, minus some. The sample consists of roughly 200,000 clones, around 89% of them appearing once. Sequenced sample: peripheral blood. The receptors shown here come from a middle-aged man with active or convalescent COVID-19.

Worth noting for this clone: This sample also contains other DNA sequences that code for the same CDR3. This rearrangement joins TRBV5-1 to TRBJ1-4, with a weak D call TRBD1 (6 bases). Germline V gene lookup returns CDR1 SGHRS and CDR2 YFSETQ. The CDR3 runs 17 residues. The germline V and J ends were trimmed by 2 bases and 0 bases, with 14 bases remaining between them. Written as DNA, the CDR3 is TGCGCCAGCAGCTTACAGGGAGCTCGGGCAACTAATGAAAAACTGTTTTTT. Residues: CASSLQGARATNEKLFF.

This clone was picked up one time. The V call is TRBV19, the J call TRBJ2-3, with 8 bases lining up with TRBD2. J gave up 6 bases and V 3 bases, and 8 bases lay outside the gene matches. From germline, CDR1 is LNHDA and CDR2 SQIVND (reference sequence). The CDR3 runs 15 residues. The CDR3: CASSIRRLAFDTQYF. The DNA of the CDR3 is TGTGCCAGTAGTATCAGAAGACTAGCGTTTGATACGCAGTATTTT.

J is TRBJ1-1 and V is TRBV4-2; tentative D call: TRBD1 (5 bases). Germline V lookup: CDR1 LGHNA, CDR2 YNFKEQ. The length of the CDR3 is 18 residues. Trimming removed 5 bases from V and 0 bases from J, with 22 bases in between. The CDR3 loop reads CASSEPLRGQLMNTEAFF. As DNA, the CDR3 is TGTGCCAGCAGCGAACCGCTAAGGGGCCAACTAATGAACACTGAAGCTTTCTTT.

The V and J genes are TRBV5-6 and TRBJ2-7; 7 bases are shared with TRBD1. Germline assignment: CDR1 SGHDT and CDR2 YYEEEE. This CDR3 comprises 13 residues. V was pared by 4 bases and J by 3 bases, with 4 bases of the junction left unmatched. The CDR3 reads CASSGTENYEQYF. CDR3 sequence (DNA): TGTGCCAGCAGCGGGACAGAAAACTACGAGCAGTACTTC.

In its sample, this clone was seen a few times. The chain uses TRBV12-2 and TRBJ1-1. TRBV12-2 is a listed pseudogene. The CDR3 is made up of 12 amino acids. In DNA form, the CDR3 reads TGTGCAAGTCGGATTAAGCCCACTGAAGCTTTCTTT. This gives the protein CASRIKPTEAFF.

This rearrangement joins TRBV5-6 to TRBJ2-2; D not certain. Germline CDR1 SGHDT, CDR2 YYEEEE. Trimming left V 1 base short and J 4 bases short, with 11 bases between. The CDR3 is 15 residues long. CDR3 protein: CASSLMARGTGELFF. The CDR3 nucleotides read TGTGCCAGCAGCTTGATGGCTAGAGGCACCGGGGAGCTGTTTTTT. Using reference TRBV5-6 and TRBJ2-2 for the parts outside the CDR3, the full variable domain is DAGVTQSPTHLIKTRGQQVTLRCSPKSGHDTVSWYQQALGQGPQFIFQYYEEEERQRGNFPDRFSGHQFPNYSSELNVNALLLGDSALYLCASSLMARGTGELFFGEGSRLTVL.

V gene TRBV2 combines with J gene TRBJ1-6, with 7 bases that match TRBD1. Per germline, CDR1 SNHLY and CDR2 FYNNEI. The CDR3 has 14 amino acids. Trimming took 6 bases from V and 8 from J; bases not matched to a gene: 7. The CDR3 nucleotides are TGTGCCAGCAGGCAGACAGGGACAGATTCACCCCTCCACTTT. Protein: CASRQTGTDSPLHF.

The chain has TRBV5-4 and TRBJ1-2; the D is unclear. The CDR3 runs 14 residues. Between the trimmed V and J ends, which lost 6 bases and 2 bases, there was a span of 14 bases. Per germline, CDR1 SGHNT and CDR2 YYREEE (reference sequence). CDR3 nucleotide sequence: TGTGCCAGCAACTTCATCCAGTCGAACTATGGCTACACCTTC. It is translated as CASNFIQSNYGYTF.

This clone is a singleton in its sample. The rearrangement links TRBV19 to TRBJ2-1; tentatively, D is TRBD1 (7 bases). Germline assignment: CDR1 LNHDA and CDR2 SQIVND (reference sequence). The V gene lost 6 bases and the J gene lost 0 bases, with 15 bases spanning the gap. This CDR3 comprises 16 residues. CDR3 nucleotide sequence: TGTGCCAGTAGACCAGGCGGGACAGCCTCCTACAATGAGCAGTTCTTC. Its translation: CASRPGGTASYNEQFF. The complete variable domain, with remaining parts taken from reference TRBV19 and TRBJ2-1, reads DGGITQSPKYLFRKEGQNVTLSCEQNLNHDAMYWYRQDPGQGLRLIYYSQIVNDFQKGDIAEGYSVSREKKESFPLTVTSAQKNPTAFYLCASRPGGTASYNEQFFGPGTRLTVL.

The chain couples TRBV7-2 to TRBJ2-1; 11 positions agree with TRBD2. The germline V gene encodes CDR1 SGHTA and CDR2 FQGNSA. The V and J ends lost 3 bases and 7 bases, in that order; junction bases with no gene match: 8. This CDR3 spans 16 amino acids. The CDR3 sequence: CASSLAGTSGQNEQFF. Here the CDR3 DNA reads TGTGCCAGCAGCTTGGCCGGGACTAGCGGACAAAATGAGCAGTTCTTC.

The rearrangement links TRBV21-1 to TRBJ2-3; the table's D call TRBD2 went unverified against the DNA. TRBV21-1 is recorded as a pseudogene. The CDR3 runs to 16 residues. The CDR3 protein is CASSKRLGEECGTQYF. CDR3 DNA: TGTGCCAGCAGCAAGAGGTTGGGGGAGGAGTGTGGTACGCAGTATTTT.

The CDR3 sequence: CASSLAPPGGVGEQYF. CDR3 bases: TGTGCCAGCAGCTTAGCTCCCCCGGGAGGGGTGGGGGAGCAGTACTTC. The chain combines TRBV11-3 with TRBJ2-7; 8 nucleotides line up with TRBD2. Germline CDR1 and CDR2: SGHNT and YENEEA. CDR3 size: 16 residues. The junction had 12 bases not matched to a gene; V was cut back by 1 base and J by 7 bases.

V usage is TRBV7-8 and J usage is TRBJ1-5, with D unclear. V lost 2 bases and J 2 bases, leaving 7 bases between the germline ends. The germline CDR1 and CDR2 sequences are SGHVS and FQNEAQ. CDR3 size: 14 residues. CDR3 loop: CASSLLAGNQPQHF. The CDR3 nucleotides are TGTGCCAGCAGCTTACTTGCAGGCAATCAGCCCCAGCATTTT.

CDR3 nucleotides: TGTGCCAGTAGTTCCCGCGCGGGAGGGTATTACAATGAGCAGTTCTTC. This encodes CASSSRAGGYYNEQFF. The chain links TRBV19 to TRBJ2-1; 9 nucleotides agree with TRBD2. Germline CDR1 is LNHDA and CDR2 is SQIVND (reference sequence). The CDR3 runs 16 residues. V dropped 5 bases and J dropped 4; count of bases not matched to a gene: 9.

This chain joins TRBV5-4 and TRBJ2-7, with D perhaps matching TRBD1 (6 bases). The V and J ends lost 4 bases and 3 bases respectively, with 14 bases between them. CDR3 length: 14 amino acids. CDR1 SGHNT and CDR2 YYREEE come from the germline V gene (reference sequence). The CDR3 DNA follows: TGTGCCAGCAGCCTGTCGACAGGAGACTACGAGCAGTACTTC. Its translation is CASSLSTGDYEQYF.

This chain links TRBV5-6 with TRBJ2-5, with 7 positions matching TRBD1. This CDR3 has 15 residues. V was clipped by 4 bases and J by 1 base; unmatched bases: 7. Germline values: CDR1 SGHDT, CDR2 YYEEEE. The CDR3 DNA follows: TGTGCCAGCAGCCCGGGACAGCACTTCCAAGAGACCCAGTACTTC. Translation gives CASSPGQHFQETQYF.

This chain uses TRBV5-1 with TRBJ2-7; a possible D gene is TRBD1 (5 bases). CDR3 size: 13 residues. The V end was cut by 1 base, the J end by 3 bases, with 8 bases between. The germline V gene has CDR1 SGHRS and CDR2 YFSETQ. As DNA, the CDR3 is TGCGCCAGCAGCTTGCAGGACAACTACGAGCAGTACTTC. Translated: CASSLQDNYEQYF.

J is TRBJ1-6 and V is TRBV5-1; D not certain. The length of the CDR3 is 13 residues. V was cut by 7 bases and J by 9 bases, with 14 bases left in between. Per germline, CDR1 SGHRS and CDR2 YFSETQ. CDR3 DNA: TGCGCCAGCGGTCAAGAGATTTTTTCACCCCTCCACTTT. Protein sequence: CASGQEIFSPLHF.

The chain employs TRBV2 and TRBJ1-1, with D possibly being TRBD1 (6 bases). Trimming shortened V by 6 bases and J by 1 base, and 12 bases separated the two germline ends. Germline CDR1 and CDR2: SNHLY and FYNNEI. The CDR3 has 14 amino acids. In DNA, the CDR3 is TGTGCCAGCAGCGCTATGACAGGGAACACTGAAGCTTTCTTT. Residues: CASSAMTGNTEAFF.